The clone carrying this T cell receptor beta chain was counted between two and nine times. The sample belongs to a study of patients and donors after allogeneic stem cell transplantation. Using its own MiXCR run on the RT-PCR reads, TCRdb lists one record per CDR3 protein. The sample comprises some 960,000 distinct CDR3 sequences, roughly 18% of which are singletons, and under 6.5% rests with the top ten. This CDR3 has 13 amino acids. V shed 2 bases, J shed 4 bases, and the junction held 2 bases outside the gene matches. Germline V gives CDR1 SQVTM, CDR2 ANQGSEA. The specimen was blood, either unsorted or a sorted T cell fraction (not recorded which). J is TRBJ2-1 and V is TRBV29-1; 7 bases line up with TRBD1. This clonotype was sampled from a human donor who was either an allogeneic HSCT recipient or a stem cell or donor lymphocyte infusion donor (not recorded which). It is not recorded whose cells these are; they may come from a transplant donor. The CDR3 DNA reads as TGCAGCGTTGAAAGGGACAGATACAATGAGCAGTTCTTC. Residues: CSVERDRYNEQFF.